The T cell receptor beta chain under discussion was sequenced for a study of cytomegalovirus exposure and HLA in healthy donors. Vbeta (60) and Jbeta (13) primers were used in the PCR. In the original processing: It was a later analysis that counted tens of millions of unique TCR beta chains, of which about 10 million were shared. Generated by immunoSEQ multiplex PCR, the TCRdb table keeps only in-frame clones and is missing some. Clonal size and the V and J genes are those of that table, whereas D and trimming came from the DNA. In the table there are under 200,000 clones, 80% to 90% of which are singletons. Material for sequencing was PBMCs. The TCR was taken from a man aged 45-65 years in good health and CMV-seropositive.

The CDR3 sequence: CASTGGREQFF. Written as DNA, the CDR3 is TGTGCCAGTACTGGCGGGAGAGAGCAGTTCTTC. V and J are TRBV19 and TRBJ2-1; 7 bases agree with TRBD2. The V gene's germline CDR1 is LNHDA and CDR2 SQIVND (reference sequence). This CDR3 has 11 amino acids. Trimming at V came to 7 bases and at J to 10 bases, leaving 4 bases not matched to a gene.